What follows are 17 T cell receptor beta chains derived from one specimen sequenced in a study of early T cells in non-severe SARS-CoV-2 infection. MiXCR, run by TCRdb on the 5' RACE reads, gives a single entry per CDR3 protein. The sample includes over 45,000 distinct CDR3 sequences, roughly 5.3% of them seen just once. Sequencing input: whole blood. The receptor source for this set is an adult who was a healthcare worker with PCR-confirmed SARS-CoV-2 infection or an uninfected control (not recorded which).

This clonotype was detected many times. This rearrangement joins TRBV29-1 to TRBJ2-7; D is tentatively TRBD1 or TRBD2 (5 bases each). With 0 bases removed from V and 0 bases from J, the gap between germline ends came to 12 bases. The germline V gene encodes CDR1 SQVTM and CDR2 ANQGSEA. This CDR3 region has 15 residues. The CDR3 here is CSVEDWSGTSYEQYF. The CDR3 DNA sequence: TGCAGCGTTGAAGATTGGTCAGGGACCTCCTACGAGCAGTACTTC.

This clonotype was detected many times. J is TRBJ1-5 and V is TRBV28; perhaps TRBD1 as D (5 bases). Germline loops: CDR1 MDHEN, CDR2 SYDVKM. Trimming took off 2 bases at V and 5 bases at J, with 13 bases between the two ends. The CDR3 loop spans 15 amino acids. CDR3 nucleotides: TGTGCCAGCAGTTTAAATTCGGGGGGATATCAGCCCCAGCATTTT. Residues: CASSLNSGGYQPQHF.

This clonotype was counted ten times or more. Here the CDR3 reads CSARVPSGYEQYF. CDR3 in DNA: TGCAGTGCTAGAGTTCCTAGCGGCTACGAGCAGTACTTC. This sequence joins TRBV20-1 and TRBJ2-7; 7 bases match TRBD2. V lost 1 base, J lost 3 bases, and 3 bases stayed unmatched. Germline CDR1 DFQATT, CDR2 SNEGSKA (reference sequence). The CDR3 is 13 residues long.

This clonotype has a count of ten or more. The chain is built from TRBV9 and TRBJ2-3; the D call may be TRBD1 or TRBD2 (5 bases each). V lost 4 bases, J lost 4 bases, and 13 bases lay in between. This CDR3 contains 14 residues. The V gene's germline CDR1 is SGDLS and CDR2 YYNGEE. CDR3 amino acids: CASSPRGIADTQYF. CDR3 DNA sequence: TGTGCCAGCAGCCCCCGGGGCATCGCAGATACGCAGTATTTT.

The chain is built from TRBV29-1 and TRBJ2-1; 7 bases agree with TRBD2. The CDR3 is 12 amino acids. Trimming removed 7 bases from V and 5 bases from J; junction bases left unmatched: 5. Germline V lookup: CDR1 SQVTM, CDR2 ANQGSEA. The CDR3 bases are TGCAGCGCGGGGAGGGCCGACAATGAGCAGTTCTTC. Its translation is CSAGRADNEQFF.

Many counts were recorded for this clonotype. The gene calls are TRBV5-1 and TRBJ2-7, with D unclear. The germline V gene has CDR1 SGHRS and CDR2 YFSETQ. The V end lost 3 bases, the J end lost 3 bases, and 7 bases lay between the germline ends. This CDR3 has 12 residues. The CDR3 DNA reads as TGCGCCAGCAGCTCAACTATCTACGAGCAGTACTTC. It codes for CASSSTIYEQYF. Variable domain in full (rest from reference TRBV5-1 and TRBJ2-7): KAGVTQTPRYLIKTRGQQVTLSCSPISGHRSVSWYQQTPGQGLQFLFEYFSETQRNKGNFPGRFSGRQFSNSRSEMNVSTLELGDSALYLCASSSTIYEQYFGPGTRLTVT.

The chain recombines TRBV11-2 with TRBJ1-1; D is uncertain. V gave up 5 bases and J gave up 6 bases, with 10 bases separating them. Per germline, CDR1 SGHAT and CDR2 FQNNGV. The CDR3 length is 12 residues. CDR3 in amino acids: CASSPPAAEAFF. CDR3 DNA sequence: TGTGCCAGCAGCCCCCCGGCGGCTGAAGCTTTCTTT. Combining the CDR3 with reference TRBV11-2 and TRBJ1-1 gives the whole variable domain EAGVAQSPRYKIIEKRQSVAFWCNPISGHATLYWYQQILGQGPKLLIQFQNNGVVDDSQLPKDRFSAERLKGVDSTLKIQPAKLEDSAVYLCASSPPAAEAFFGQGTRLTVV.

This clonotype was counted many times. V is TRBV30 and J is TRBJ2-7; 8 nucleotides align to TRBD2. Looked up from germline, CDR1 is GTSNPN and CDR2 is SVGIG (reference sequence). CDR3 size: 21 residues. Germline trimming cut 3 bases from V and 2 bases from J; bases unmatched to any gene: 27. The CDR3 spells CAWRRQSWAGGISGLTYEQYF. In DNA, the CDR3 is TGTGCCTGGAGGCGGCAGAGTTGGGCGGGGGGCATAAGTGGCCTTACCTACGAGCAGTACTTC.

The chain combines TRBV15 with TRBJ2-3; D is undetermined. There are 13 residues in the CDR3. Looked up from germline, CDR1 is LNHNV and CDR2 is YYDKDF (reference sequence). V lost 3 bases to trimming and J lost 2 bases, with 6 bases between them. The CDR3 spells CATSSSHTDTQYF. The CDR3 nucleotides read TGTGCCACCAGCAGCTCCCACACAGATACGCAGTATTTT.

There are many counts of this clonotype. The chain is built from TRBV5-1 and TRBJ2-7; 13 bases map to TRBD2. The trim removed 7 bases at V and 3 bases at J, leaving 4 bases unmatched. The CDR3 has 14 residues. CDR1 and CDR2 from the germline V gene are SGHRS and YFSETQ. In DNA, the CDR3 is TGCGCCAGCTCCAGGACTAGCGGGGGCTACGAGCAGTACTTC. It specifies CASSRTSGGYEQYF.

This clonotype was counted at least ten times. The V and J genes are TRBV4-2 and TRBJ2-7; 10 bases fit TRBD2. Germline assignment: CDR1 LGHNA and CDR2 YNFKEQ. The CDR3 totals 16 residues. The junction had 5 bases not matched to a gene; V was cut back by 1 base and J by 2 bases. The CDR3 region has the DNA TGTGCCAGCAGCCAAGGCATAGCGGGGGGCACCTACGAGCAGTACTTC. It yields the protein CASSQGIAGGTYEQYF.

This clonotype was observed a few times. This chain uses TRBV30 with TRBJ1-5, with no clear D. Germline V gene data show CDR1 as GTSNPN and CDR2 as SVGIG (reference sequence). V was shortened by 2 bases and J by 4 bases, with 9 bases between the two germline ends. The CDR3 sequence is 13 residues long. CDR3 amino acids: CAWSLSDNQPQHF. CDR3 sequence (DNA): TGTGCCTGGAGTCTTTCAGATAATCAGCCCCAGCATTTT.

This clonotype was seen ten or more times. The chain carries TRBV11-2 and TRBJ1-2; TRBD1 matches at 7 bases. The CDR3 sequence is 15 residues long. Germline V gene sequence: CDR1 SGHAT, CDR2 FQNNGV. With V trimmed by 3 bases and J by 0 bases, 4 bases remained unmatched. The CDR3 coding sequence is TGTGCCAGCAGCTTTGACAGGGTCCCTAACTATGGCTACACCTTC. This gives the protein CASSFDRVPNYGYTF.

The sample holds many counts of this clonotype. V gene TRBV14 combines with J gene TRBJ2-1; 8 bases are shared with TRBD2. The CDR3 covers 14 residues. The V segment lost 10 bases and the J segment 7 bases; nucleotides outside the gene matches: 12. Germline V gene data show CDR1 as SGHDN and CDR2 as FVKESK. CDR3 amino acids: CATSRWRGVNEQFF. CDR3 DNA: TGTGCCACCTCACGGTGGCGGGGGGTTAATGAGCAGTTCTTC.

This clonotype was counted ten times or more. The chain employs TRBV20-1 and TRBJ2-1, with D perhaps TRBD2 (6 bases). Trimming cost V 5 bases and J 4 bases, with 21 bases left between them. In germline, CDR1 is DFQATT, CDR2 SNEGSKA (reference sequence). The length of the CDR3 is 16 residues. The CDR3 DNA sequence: TGCAGTGCTCTCCCGGGGGACGGCAGATCATACAATGAGCAGTTCTTC. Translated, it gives CSALPGDGRSYNEQFF.

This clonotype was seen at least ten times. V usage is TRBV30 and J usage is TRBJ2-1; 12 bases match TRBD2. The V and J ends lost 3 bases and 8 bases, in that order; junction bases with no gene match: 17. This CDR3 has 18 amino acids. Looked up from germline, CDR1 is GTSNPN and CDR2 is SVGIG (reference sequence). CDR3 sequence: CAWSILISSGGAIHEQFF. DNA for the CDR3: TGTGCCTGGAGCATCCTCATCTCTAGCGGGGGGGCGATCCATGAGCAGTTCTTC.

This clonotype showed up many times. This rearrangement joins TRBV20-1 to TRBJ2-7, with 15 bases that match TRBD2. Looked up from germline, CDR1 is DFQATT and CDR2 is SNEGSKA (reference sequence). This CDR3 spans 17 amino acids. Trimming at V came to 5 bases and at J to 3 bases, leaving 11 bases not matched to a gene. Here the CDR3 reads CSARGGLAGGHNYEQYF. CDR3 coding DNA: TGCAGTGCTCGGGGGGGACTAGCGGGAGGACATAACTACGAGCAGTACTTC.